These T cell receptor beta chains were read from a single sample in a study of blood T cell repertoires in COVID-19. Some clones are missing from TCRdb's copy, which holds only in-frame ones; the method was immunoSEQ multiplex PCR. The table includes about 190,000 clones, about 93% detected once. Source material: peripheral blood. The receptors derive from a man aged 45 to 65 with acute or convalescent COVID-19. The CDR3 runs from the conserved cysteine through the conserved F or W. A D gene is named only where the DNA matches it firmly. Some rows have no size entry. The others give once, few or many, or a class for an expanded clone.

TRBD2,TRBV10-3,once,TRBJ2-5,CAFTSGETQYF,TGTGCCTTTACTAGCGGAGAGACCCAGTACTTC
NA,TRBV19,NA,TRBJ2-6,CASSSPPGGLLSGANVLTF,TGTGCCAGTAGTAGCCCCCCCGGCGGACTACTCTCTGGGGCCAACGTCCTGACTTTC
TRBD2,TRBV5-6,NA,TRBJ2-6,CASSLAGRISGANVLTF,TGTGCCAGCAGCTTGGCCGGGAGGATCTCTGGGGCCAACGTCCTGACTTTC
TRBD1,TRBV27,NA,TRBJ2-7,CASSLASRDRGYYEQYF,TGTGCCAGCAGTTTAGCCTCCAGGGACAGGGGTTACTACGAGCAGTACTTC
TRBD1,TRBV28,NA,TRBJ1-2,CASSSLDRLGYGYTF,TGTGCCAGCAGTTCGCTGGACAGGTTGGGATATGGCTACACCTTC
NA,TRBV4-1,NA,TRBJ1-2,CASSQEFGATYGYTF,TGCGCCAGCAGCCAAGAATTTGGGGCCACTTATGGCTACACCTTC
NA,TRBV27,NA,TRBJ2-7,CASSPVKGNEQYF,TGTGCCAGCAGCCCAGTCAAGGGGAACGAGCAGTACTTC
TRBD2,TRBV15,NA,TRBJ2-1,CATSREWVAGIGFYNEQFF,TGTGCCACCAGCAGAGAATGGGTAGCGGGGATAGGCTTCTACAATGAGCAGTTCTTC
TRBD2,TRBV28,once,TRBJ2-1,CASSRSGRGNEQFF,TGTGCCAGCAGCCGTAGCGGGAGGGGGAATGAGCAGTTCTTC
TRBD1,TRBV7-6,NA,TRBJ2-7,CASSEGGQGYEQYF,TGTGCCAGCAGCGAAGGGGGACAGGGCTACGAGCAGTACTTC
TRBD2,TRBV29-1,NA,TRBJ2-7,CSVDRGGQNEQYF,TGCAGCGTCGACCGGGGGGGGCAGAACGAGCAGTACTTC
NA,TRBV6-5,once,TRBJ1-3,CASSYGAGVENTIYF,TGTGCCAGCAGTTACGGGGCGGGGGTCGAGAACACCATATATTTT
NA,TRBV18,NA,TRBJ2-1,CASSDWSGPYNEQFF,TGTGCCAGCTCAGACTGGAGCGGGCCCTACAATGAGCAGTTCTTC
TRBD2,TRBV5-6,NA,TRBJ2-1,CASRQGLDSYNEQFF,TGTGCCAGCAGACAGGGACTAGACTCCTACAATGAGCAGTTCTTC
TRBD1,TRBV30,NA,TRBJ1-5,CAWSTPGQSYSNQPQHF,TGTGCCTGGAGTACCCCGGGACAGTCCTATAGCAATCAGCCCCAGCATTTT
NA,TRBV10-3,few,TRBJ2-3,CAISEGGWGTDTQYF,TGTGCCATCAGTGAAGGGGGATGGGGCACAGATACGCAGTATTTT
TRBD1,TRBV24-1,NA,TRBJ1-5,CALGTGTDSNQPQHF,TGTGCCCTGGGAACCGGGACAGATAGCAATCAGCCCCAGCATTTT
TRBD1,TRBV10-3,NA,TRBJ1-2,CAISDRDYGYTF,TGTGCCATCAGCGACAGGGACTATGGCTACACCTTC
TRBD1,TRBV10-3,NA,TRBJ2-1,CASGTGLWVEQFF,TGTGCCTCCGGGACAGGGCTATGGGTTGAGCAGTTCTTC
TRBD1,TRBV6-1,NA,TRBJ2-7,CASMRGRDRVYEQYF,TGTGCCAGCATGAGGGGCCGGGACAGGGTCTACGAGCAGTACTTC
NA,TRBV19,NA,TRBJ1-1,CASSSQGNSEAFF,TGTGCCAGTAGCTCACAGGGTAATTCTGAAGCTTTCTTT
TRBD2,TRBV10-3,NA,TRBJ2-1,CAISERTSGGHNEQFF,TGTGCCATCAGTGAACGGACTAGCGGGGGCCACAATGAGCAGTTCTTC
NA,TRBV30,NA,TRBJ1-2,CAWSVRALFYGYTF,TGTGCCTGGAGTGTACGCGCCCTTTTTTATGGCTACACCTTC
TRBD1,TRBV6-1,NA,TRBJ2-7,CASSERTQGAYEQYF,TGTGCCAGCAGTGAAAGGACCCAGGGGGCCTACGAGCAGTACTTC
TRBD1,TRBV30,few,TRBJ1-5,CAWSVQGLMAQHF,TGTGCCTGGAGTGTACAGGGGCTGATGGCCCAGCATTTT
NA,TRBV7-2,NA,TRBJ1-4,CASSLGSPGDSEKLFF,TGTGCCAGCAGCTTAGGTTCCCCAGGGGATTCGGAAAAACTGTTTTTT
NA,TRBV20-1,NA,TRBJ1-6,CSASLSGMGNSPLHF,TGCAGTGCTAGTCTTAGCGGTATGGGAAATTCACCCCTCCACTTT
TRBD2,TRBV7-2,NA,TRBJ2-7,CASSPKTGLAEIYEQYF,TGTGCCAGCAGCCCGAAGACTGGACTAGCAGAGATCTACGAGCAGTACTTC
TRBD2,TRBV27,NA,TRBJ2-7,CASSLDLAGGGEQYF,TGTGCCAGCAGTTTAGACCTAGCGGGAGGGGGGGAGCAGTACTTC
NA,TRBV20-1,NA,TRBJ1-5,CSASEKGRGGQPQHF,TGCAGTGCTAGTGAAAAAGGGAGGGGAGGTCAGCCCCAGCATTTT
NA,TRBV6-6,once,TRBJ1-1,CASSYGAANTEAFF,TGTGCCAGCAGTTACGGGGCTGCGAACACTGAAGCTTTCTTT
NA,TRBV19,NA,TRBJ1-5,CASSSHRDQPQHF,TGTGCCAGTAGTTCTCACAGGGATCAGCCCCAGCATTTT
NA,TRBV13,NA,TRBJ2-3,CASSLGRGDTQYF,TGTGCCAGCAGCTTAGGCCGGGGTGATACGCAGTATTTT
TRBD1,TRBV9,NA,TRBJ1-3,CASSRVGQGIGNTIYF,TGTGCCAGCAGCCGAGTGGGACAGGGAATTGGAAACACCATATATTTT
NA,TRBV4-1,NA,TRBJ1-1,CASSQDGASNTEAFF,TGCGCCAGCAGCCAAGATGGGGCCTCGAACACTGAAGCTTTCTTT
NA,TRBV12-3/TRBV12-4,NA,TRBJ2-1,CASTLGVDEQFF,TGTGCCAGCACTCTCGGGGTGGATGAGCAGTTCTTC
NA,TRBV12-3/TRBV12-4,NA,TRBJ2-4,CASSLAGPNIQYF,TGTGCCAGCAGTTTAGCGGGCCCAAACATTCAGTACTTC
NA,TRBV28,NA,TRBJ1-5,CASSYDTPGQPQHF,TGTGCCAGCAGTTACGACACCCCAGGACAGCCCCAGCATTTT
NA,TRBV7-2,NA,TRBJ1-2,CASSLGRGSYGYTF,TGTGCCAGCAGCTTAGGACGGGGGAGCTATGGCTACACCTTC
NA,TRBV4-2,NA,TRBJ1-4,CASSQDRGAGGEKLFF,TGTGCCAGCAGCCAAGATCGGGGGGCCGGCGGTGAAAAACTGTTTTTT
TRBD2,TRBV12-5,NA,TRBJ2-5,CASGSAGAQYF,TGTGCTAGTGGTTCCGCGGGGGCCCAGTACTTC
NA,TRBV5-1,NA,TRBJ2-3,CASSQGGSTDTQYF,TGCGCCAGCAGCCAGGGGGGCAGCACAGATACGCAGTATTTT
NA,TRBV10-3,NA,TRBJ1-2,CAISESPVHYGYTF,TGTGCCATCAGTGAGTCTCCAGTCCACTATGGCTACACCTTC
TRBD1,TRBV3-1/TRBV3-2,once,TRBJ2-5,CASSQTIGKRQGQETQYF,TGTGCCAGCAGCCAAACCATAGGAAAACGACAGGGGCAAGAGACCCAGTACTTC
TRBD1,TRBV7-8,NA,TRBJ1-1,CASSLRGQGMNTEAFF,TGTGCCAGCAGCTTAAGGGGACAGGGGATGAACACTGAAGCTTTCTTT
NA,TRBV3-1/TRBV3-2,NA,TRBJ1-3,CASSQEGGDGNTIYF,TGTGCCAGCAGCCAAGAAGGAGGGGATGGAAACACCATATATTTT
NA,TRBV4-1,NA,TRBJ1-2,CASSQYEGANYGYTF,TGCGCCAGCAGCCAATATGAGGGAGCTAACTATGGCTACACCTTC
NA,TRBV7-9,few,TRBJ1-2,CASSLTSTVNYGYTF,TGTGCCAGCAGCTTAACCTCGACAGTTAACTATGGCTACACCTTC
NA,TRBV29-1,once,TRBJ2-7,CSVGSLTGYEQYF,TGCAGCGTTGGCAGTCTGACGGGCTACGAGCAGTACTTC
NA,TRBV9,few,TRBJ2-3,CASSVATRADTQYF,TGTGCCAGCAGCGTAGCTACCAGGGCAGATACGCAGTATTTT
TRBD1,TRBV4-2,NA,TRBJ1-5,CASSQLQGPEGNQPQHF,TGTGCCAGCAGCCAATTACAGGGGCCCGAGGGCAATCAGCCCCAGCATTTT
TRBD2,TRBV10-2,few,TRBJ2-1,CASSALAGTNEQFF,TGCGCCAGCAGTGCCTTAGCGGGGACGAATGAGCAGTTCTTC
NA,TRBV7-2,NA,TRBJ2-7,CASSLGRGKSYEQYF,TGTGCCAGCAGCTTAGGTCGCGGGAAGTCCTACGAGCAGTACTTC
TRBD1,TRBV7-7,NA,TRBJ2-5,CASSQGTGTTQYF,TGTGCTAGCAGCCAAGGGACAGGGACGACCCAGTACTTC
NA,TRBV19,NA,TRBJ1-2,CASSIDRGFRNDYTF,TGTGCCAGTAGTATAGATCGGGGGTTTCGAAATGACTACACCTTC
NA,TRBV6-5,NA,TRBJ1-2,CASSYSAFYGYTF,TGTGCCAGCAGTTACTCAGCCTTCTATGGCTACACCTTC
TRBD1,TRBV10-1,NA,TRBJ1-3,CASSGQGENTIYF,TGCGCCAGCAGTGGACAGGGGGAAAACACCATATATTTT